These T cell receptor beta chains were read from a single sample in a study of T-cell memory formation after mild COVID-19. TCRdb analysed the 5' RACE reads with MiXCR anew, one entry per CDR3 protein. The sample contains 65,000 to 100,000 distinct CDR3 sequences, around 13% of which appear only once. Sequenced input: PBMCs or a T cell subset sorted from them (not recorded which). The receptor set was obtained from a man between 18 and 35 years old who had mild COVID-19 (a few samples of this study predate the infection). Cell type and time point are not known. Each CDR3 is given with its conserved first and last residue. D genes are given only for firm matches. Size tells how often a clone was seen (once, few, many) or the class of an expanded clone, and some rows leave it out.

size: -; length: 13; J: TRBJ1-5; V: TRBV10-2; D: -; CDR3: CASSSDSNQPQHF; DNA: TGCGCCAGCAGCTCAGATAGCAATCAGCCCCAGCATTTT
size: many; length: 12; J: TRBJ2-4; V: TRBV20-1; D: -; CDR3: CSANTAGRIQYF; DNA: TGCAGTGCTAACACCGCGGGTCGCATTCAGTACTTC
size: -; length: 18; J: TRBJ2-5; V: TRBV12-3/TRBV12-4; D: TRBD1; CDR3: CASSSRQGPPDRQETQYF; DNA: TGTGCCAGCAGTAGTCGACAGGGGCCCCCTGACCGCCAAGAGACCCAGTACTTC
size: -; length: 17; J: TRBJ1-1; V: TRBV4-1; D: TRBD1; CDR3: CASSQAKNLDRDPEAFF; DNA: TGCGCCAGCAGCCAAGCGAAAAACCTAGACAGGGACCCTGAAGCTTTCTTT
size: few; length: 18; J: TRBJ2-2; V: TRBV10-3; D: TRBD1; CDR3: CAISEPQTGVLGTGELFF; DNA: TGTGCCATCAGTGAGCCCCAGACAGGGGTGCTTGGCACCGGGGAGCTGTTTTTT
size: -; length: 15; J: TRBJ1-5; V: TRBV28; D: -; CDR3: CALGVGFRSNQPQHF; DNA: TGTGCCTTAGGGGTGGGGTTTCGGAGCAATCAGCCCCAGCATTTT
size: -; length: 17; J: TRBJ2-2; V: TRBV5-1; D: -; CDR3: CASSPGADWVNTGELFF; DNA: TGCGCCAGCAGCCCCGGGGCCGATTGGGTCAACACCGGGGAGCTGTTTTTT
size: many; length: 17; J: TRBJ2-2; V: TRBV4-3; D: TRBD1; CDR3: CASSQELTGGWGGELFF; DNA: TGCGCCAGCAGCCAAGAGCTGACAGGGGGCTGGGGCGGGGAGCTGTTTTTT
size: -; length: 15; J: TRBJ2-3; V: TRBV14; D: TRBD2; CDR3: CASSQDWLAGDTQYF; DNA: TGTGCCAGCAGCCAAGATTGGCTAGCGGGCGATACGCAGTATTTT
size: -; length: 14; J: TRBJ1-2; V: TRBV20-1; D: -; CDR3: CSARVLLALDGYTF; DNA: TGCAGTGCTAGAGTGCTCCTGGCCCTGGACGGCTACACCTTC
size: -; length: 15; J: TRBJ1-3; V: TRBV7-9; D: -; CDR3: CASSSTATSGNTIYF; DNA: TGTGCCAGCAGCTCGACAGCGACCTCTGGAAACACCATATATTTT
size: -; length: 16; J: TRBJ2-1; V: TRBV2; D: TRBD2; CDR3: CASSPSGVTYYNEQFF; DNA: TGTGCCAGCAGTCCTAGCGGGGTCACATACTACAATGAGCAGTTCTTC
size: few; length: 15; J: TRBJ2-7; V: TRBV4-2; D: -; CDR3: CASSQEEILSYEQYF; DNA: TGTGCCAGCAGCCAAGAGGAGATTTTGAGCTACGAGCAGTACTTC
size: -; length: 15; J: TRBJ1-6; V: TRBV6-5; D: -; CDR3: CASSQLRPTSPPLHF; DNA: TGTGCCAGCAGCCAACTTAGGCCGACTAGTCCACCCCTCCACTTT
size: -; length: 14; J: TRBJ1-5; V: TRBV20-1; D: -; CDR3: CSAVTRSGDQPQHF; DNA: TGCAGTGCTGTCACCCGGTCGGGGGATCAGCCCCAGCATTTT
size: -; length: 15; J: TRBJ2-5; V: TRBV19; D: TRBD2; CDR3: CASKDFLADQETQYF; DNA: TGTGCCAGTAAGGACTTCCTAGCGGACCAAGAGACCCAGTACTTC
size: many; length: 14; J: TRBJ1-1; V: TRBV27; D: -; CDR3: CASSLSLGNTEAFF; DNA: TGTGCCAGCAGTTTGAGCTTGGGAAACACTGAAGCTTTCTTT
size: -; length: 15; J: TRBJ2-3; V: TRBV5-1; D: -; CDR3: CASRGVGRGADTQYF; DNA: TGCGCCAGCAGGGGGGTCGGCAGGGGCGCAGATACGCAGTATTTT
size: few; length: 12; J: TRBJ1-1; V: TRBV29-1; D: -; CDR3: CSVGQMNTEAFF; DNA: TGCAGCGTAGGACAGATGAACACTGAAGCTTTCTTT
size: -; length: 15; J: TRBJ2-3; V: TRBV29-1; D: -; CDR3: CSVEVVSGITDTQYF; DNA: TGCAGCGTTGAAGTTGTTAGCGGCATCACAGATACGCAGTATTTT
size: few; length: 18; J: TRBJ2-2; V: TRBV4-1; D: TRBD2; CDR3: CASSQEVPGLDGTGELFF; DNA: TGCGCCAGCAGCCAAGAAGTGCCGGGACTAGACGGGACCGGGGAGCTGTTTTTT
size: few; length: 13; J: TRBJ2-1; V: TRBV4-1; D: -; CDR3: CASSPLGGDEQFF; DNA: TGCGCCAGCAGCCCCCTGGGGGGCGATGAGCAGTTCTTC
size: -; length: 15; J: TRBJ2-2; V: TRBV29-1; D: -; CDR3: CSVDVADSSTGELFF; DNA: TGCAGCGTTGATGTGGCAGACTCATCCACCGGGGAGCTGTTTTTT
size: few; length: 14; J: TRBJ2-3; V: TRBV11-2; D: -; CDR3: CASSFFVGADTQYF; DNA: TGTGCCAGCAGCTTCTTTGTTGGGGCAGATACGCAGTATTTT
size: few; length: 12; J: TRBJ1-1; V: TRBV29-1; D: -; CDR3: CSGDSMNTEAFF; DNA: TGCAGCGGAGACAGCATGAACACTGAAGCTTTCTTT
size: few; length: 14; J: TRBJ2-2; V: TRBV7-2; D: -; CDR3: CASSPYLVTGELFF; DNA: TGTGCCAGCAGCCCGTATTTAGTCACCGGGGAGCTGTTTTTT
size: -; length: 12; J: TRBJ1-2; V: TRBV7-9; D: -; CDR3: CASSLAPGGYTF; DNA: TGTGCCAGCAGCTTAGCCCCGGGAGGCTACACCTTC
size: few; length: 13; J: TRBJ1-2; V: TRBV4-2; D: -; CDR3: CASSQGVADGYTF; DNA: TGTGCCAGCAGCCAAGGGGTAGCCGATGGCTACACCTTC
size: few; length: 17; J: TRBJ2-1; V: TRBV7-2; D: -; CDR3: CASSLEGEHGSYNEQFF; DNA: TGTGCCAGCAGCTTAGAAGGGGAACACGGATCCTACAATGAGCAGTTCTTC
size: -; length: 13; J: TRBJ1-1; V: TRBV12-3/TRBV12-4; D: -; CDR3: CASSPTLRTEAFF; DNA: TGTGCCAGCAGCCCAACCCTAAGGACTGAAGCTTTCTTT
size: -; length: 14; J: TRBJ2-5; V: TRBV7-9; D: TRBD2; CDR3: CASRTGTSMETQYF; DNA: TGTGCCAGCAGGACCGGGACTAGCATGGAGACCCAGTACTTC
size: few; length: 14; J: TRBJ2-7; V: TRBV18; D: -; CDR3: CASSGDSLSYEQYF; DNA: TGTGCCAGCTCAGGGGACTCCCTGTCCTACGAGCAGTACTTC
size: few; length: 15; J: TRBJ2-3; V: TRBV20-1; D: TRBD2; CDR3: CSARERGGMVDTQYF; DNA: TGCAGTGCTAGAGAGCGGGGGGGCATGGTAGATACGCAGTATTTT
size: -; length: 16; J: TRBJ2-2; V: TRBV7-3; D: TRBD2; CDR3: CASSETGGSGTGELFF; DNA: TGTGCCAGCAGCGAGACGGGGGGATCGGGCACCGGGGAGCTGTTTTTT
size: few; length: 15; J: TRBJ1-1; V: TRBV5-1; D: -; CDR3: CASSHRTDLNTEAFF; DNA: TGCGCCAGCAGCCACCGGACAGACTTGAACACTGAAGCTTTCTTT